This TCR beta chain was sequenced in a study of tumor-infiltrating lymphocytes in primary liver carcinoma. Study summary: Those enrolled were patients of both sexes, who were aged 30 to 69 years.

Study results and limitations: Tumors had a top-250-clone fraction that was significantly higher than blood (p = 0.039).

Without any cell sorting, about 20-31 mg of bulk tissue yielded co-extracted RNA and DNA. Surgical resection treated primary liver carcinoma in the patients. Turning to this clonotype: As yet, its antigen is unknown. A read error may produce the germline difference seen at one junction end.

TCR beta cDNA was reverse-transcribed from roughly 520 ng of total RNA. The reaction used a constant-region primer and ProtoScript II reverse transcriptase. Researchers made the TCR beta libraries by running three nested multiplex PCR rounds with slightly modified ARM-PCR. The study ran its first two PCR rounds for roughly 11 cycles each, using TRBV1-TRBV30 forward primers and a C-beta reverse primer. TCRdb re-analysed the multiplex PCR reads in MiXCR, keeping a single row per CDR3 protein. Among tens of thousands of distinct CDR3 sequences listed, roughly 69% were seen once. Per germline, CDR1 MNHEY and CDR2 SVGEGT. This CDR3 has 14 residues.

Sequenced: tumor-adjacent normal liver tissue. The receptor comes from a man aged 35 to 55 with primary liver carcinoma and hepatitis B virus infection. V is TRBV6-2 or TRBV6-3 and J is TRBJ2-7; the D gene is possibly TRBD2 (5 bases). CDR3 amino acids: CAGSYPILGSKQYF. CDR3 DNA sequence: TGTGCCGGCAGTTACCCAATCTTAGGGAGCAAGCAGTACTTC.